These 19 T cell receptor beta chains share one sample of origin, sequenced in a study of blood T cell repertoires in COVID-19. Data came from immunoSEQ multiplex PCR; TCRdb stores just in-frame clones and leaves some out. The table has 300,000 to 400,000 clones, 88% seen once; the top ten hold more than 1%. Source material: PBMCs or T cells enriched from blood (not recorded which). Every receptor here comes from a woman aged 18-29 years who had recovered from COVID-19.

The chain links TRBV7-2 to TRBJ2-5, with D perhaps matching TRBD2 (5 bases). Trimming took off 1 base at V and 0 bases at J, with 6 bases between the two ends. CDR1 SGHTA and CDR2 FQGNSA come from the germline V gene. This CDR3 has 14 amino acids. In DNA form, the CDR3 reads TGTGCCAGCAGCTTAGTGGACTACCAAGAGACCCAGTACTTC. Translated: CASSLVDYQETQYF.

The CDR3 DNA reads TGTGCCAGCAGCCCGAACCCCGGGACAGGGGTCGAAAAACTGTTTTTT. Translation gives CASSPNPGTGVEKLFF. The rearrangement uses TRBV9 and TRBJ1-4; 10 bases match TRBD1. V gave up 4 bases and J gave up 8 bases; unmatched junction bases: 11. The CDR3 is 16 amino acids. The germline gives CDR1 SGDLS, CDR2 YYNGEE. The variable domain in full, completed from reference TRBV9 and TRBJ1-4, reads DSGVTQTPKHLITATGQRVTLRCSPRSGDLSVYWYQQSLDQGLQFLIQYYNGEERAKGNILERFSAQQFPDLHSELNLSSLELGDSALYFCASSPNPGTGVEKLFFGSGTQLSVL.

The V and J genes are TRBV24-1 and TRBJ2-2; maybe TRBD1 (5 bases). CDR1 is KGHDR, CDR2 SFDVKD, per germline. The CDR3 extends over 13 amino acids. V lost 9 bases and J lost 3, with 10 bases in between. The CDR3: CATHQGDTGELFF. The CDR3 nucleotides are TGTGCCACCCATCAAGGGGACACCGGGGAGCTGTTTTTT.

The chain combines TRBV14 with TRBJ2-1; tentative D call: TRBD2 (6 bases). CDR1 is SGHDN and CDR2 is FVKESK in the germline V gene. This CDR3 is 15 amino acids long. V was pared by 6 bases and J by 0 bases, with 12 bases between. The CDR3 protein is CASRGGYLSYNEQFF. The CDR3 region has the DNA TGTGCCAGCAGGGGGGGATACCTCTCCTACAATGAGCAGTTCTTC. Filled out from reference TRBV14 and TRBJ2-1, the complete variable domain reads EAGVTQFPSHSVIEKGQTVTLRCDPISGHDNLYWYRRVMGKEIKFLLHFVKESKQDESGMPNNRFLAERTGGTYSTLKVQPAELEDSGVYFCASRGGYLSYNEQFFGPGTRLTVL.

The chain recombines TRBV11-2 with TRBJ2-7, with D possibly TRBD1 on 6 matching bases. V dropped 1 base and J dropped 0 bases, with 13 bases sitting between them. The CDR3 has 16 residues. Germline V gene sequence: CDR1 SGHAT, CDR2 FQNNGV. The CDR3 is CASSLATGLTSYEQYF. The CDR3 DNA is TGTGCCAGCAGCTTAGCCACAGGGCTCACCTCCTACGAGCAGTACTTC.

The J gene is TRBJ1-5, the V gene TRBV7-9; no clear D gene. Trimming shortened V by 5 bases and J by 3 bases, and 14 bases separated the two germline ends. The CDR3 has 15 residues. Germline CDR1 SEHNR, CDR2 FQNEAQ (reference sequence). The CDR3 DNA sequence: TGTGCCAGCAGCGGAACTAAGTCAGACAATCAGCCCCAGCATTTT. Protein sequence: CASSGTKSDNQPQHF.

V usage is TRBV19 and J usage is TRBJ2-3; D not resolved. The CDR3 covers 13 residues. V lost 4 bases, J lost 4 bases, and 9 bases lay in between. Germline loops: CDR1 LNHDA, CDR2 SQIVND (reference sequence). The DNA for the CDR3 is TGTGCCAGTAGTACAACGGTCCCAGATACGCAGTATTTT. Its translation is CASSTTVPDTQYF.

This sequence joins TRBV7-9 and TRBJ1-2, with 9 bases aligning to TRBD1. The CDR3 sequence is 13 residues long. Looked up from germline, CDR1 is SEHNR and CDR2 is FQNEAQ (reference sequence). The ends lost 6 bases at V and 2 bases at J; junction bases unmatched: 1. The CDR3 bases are TGTGCCAGCAGGGGACAGGGAAACTATGGCTACACCTTC. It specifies CASRGQGNYGYTF.

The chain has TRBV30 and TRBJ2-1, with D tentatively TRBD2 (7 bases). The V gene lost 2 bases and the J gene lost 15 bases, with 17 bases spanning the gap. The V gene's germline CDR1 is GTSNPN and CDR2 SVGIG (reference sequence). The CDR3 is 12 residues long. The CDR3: CAWSRGGRESFF. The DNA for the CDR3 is TGTGCCTGGAGTCGCGGGGGCCGGGAGTCGTTCTTC.

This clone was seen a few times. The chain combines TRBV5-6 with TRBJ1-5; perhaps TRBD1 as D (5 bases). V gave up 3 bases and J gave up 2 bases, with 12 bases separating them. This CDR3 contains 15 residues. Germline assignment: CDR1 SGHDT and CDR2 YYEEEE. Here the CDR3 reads CASSWGVVGNQPQHF. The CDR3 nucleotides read TGTGCCAGCAGCTGGGGCGTGGTTGGCAATCAGCCCCAGCATTTT.

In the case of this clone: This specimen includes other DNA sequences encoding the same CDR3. In nucleotides, the CDR3 is TGCGCCAGCAGCTTGGCAGGACAGGGAAACACTGAAGCTTTCTTT. This sequence encodes CASSLAGQGNTEAFF. The chain employs TRBV5-1 and TRBJ1-1; the match to TRBD1 covers 8 bases. The V and J ends lost 0 bases and 2 bases, in that order; junction bases with no gene match: 3. Germline CDR1 is SGHRS and CDR2 is YFSETQ. The CDR3 covers 15 residues.

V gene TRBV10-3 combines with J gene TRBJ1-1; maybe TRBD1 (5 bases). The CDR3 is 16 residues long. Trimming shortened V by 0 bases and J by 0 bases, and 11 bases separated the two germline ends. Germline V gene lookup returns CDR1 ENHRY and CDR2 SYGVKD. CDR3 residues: CAISESNRQLNTEAFF. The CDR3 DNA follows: TGTGCCATCAGTGAGTCGAACAGGCAGCTGAACACTGAAGCTTTCTTT.

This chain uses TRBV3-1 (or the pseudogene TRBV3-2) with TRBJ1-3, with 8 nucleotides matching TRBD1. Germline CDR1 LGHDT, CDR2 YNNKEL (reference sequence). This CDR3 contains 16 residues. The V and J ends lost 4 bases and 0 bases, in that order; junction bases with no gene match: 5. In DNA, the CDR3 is TGTGCCAGCAGCCCGACAGGGGCAAGCTCTGGAAACACCATATATTTT. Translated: CASSPTGASSGNTIYF.

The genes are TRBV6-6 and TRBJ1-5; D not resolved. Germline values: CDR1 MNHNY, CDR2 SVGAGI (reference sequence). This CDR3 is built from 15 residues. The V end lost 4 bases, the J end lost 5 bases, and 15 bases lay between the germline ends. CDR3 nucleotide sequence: TGTGCCAGCAGTTTCAACAACGGGGTCCATCAGCCCCAGCATTTT. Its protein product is CASSFNNGVHQPQHF.

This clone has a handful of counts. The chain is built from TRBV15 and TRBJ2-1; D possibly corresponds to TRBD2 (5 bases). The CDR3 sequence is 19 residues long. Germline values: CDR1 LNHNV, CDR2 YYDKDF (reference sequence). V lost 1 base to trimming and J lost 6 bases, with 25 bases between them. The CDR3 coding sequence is TGTGCCACCAGCAGAGTGTTAGGGCTGGCCGCAGAGGGATTCAATGAGCAGTTCTTC. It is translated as CATSRVLGLAAEGFNEQFF.

The CDR3 is CASSLGISGGANNEQFF. The CDR3 nucleotides are TGTGCCAGCAGCTTAGGAATTAGCGGGGGGGCTAACAATGAGCAGTTCTTC. This chain connects TRBV7-3 to TRBJ2-1, with 11 bases that match TRBD2. V shed 2 bases and J 5 bases; nucleotides not matched to a gene: 8. The CDR3 is 17 residues long. Germline values: CDR1 SGHTA, CDR2 FQGTGA.

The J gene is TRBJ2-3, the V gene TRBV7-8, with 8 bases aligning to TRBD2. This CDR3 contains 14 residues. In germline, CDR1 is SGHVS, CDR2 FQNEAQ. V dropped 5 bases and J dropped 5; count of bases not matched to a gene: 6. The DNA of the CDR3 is TGTGCCAGCAGCCGAGCGGGGGCGGGAGATACGCAGTATTTT. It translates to CASSRAGAGDTQYF.

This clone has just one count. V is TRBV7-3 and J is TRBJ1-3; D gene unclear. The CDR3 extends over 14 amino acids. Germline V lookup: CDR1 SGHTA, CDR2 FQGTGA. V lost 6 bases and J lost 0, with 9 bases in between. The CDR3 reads CASRAAGSGNTIYF. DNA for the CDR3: TGTGCCAGCAGGGCGGCCGGCTCTGGAAACACCATATATTTT.

The CDR3 DNA reads TGTGCCAGCAGCCCCCCTAACACAGATACGCAGTATTTT. It specifies CASSPPNTDTQYF. J is TRBJ2-3 and V is TRBV9; D remains ambiguous. V was trimmed by 4 bases and J by 2 bases, leaving 8 bases between them. CDR3 length: 13 residues. From germline, CDR1 is SGDLS and CDR2 YYNGEE.